Following are 13 T cell receptor beta chains from one sample sequenced in a study of cytomegalovirus exposure and HLA in healthy donors. The PCR employed 60 Vbeta primers together with 13 Jbeta primers. Generated by immunoSEQ multiplex PCR, the TCRdb table keeps only in-frame clones and is missing some. The sample lists roughly 140,000 clones, 70% to 75% occurring once. Sample: PBMCs. The receptors were sampled from a woman aged 25 to 39 in good health and CMV-seronegative.

This rearrangement joins TRBV14 to TRBJ1-1, with TRBD1 identical over 10 bases. The CDR3 is made up of 14 amino acids. The V gene's germline CDR1 is SGHDN and CDR2 FVKESK. Germline trimming cut 3 bases from V and 3 bases from J; bases unmatched to any gene: 1. CDR3 loop: CASSQGQGYTEAFF. The CDR3 DNA is TGTGCCAGCAGCCAGGGACAGGGGTACACTGAAGCTTTCTTT.

The CDR3 bases are TGTGCCAGTAGTTTGCACAGGGCTAATTCACCCCTCCACTTT. It yields the protein CASSLHRANSPLHF. The rearrangement uses TRBV19 and TRBJ1-6; possible D gene TRBD1, 6 bases. CDR3 length: 14 residues. Trimming cost V 5 bases and J 6 bases, with 11 bases left between them. In germline, CDR1 is LNHDA, CDR2 SQIVND (reference sequence).

This clone was seen only a few times. The CDR3: CASSSTGTGRNTIYF. The CDR3 region has the DNA TGTGCCAGCAGCTCCACAGGGACGGGTCGAAACACCATATATTTT. V usage is TRBV9 and J usage is TRBJ1-3; possibly TRBD1 for D (6 bases). Per germline, CDR1 SGDLS and CDR2 YYNGEE. Trimming took off 4 bases at V and 5 bases at J, with 16 bases between the two ends. The CDR3 has 15 amino acids.

The genes are TRBV19 and TRBJ2-2, with TRBD1 matching over 7 bases. This CDR3 spans 17 amino acids. Germline V gene lookup returns CDR1 LNHDA and CDR2 SQIVND (reference sequence). The trim removed 8 bases at V and 0 bases at J, leaving 12 bases unmatched. The CDR3 sequence: CASLRSTGTTNTGELFF. The CDR3, as DNA: TGTGCCAGTCTACGATCGACAGGGACGACGAACACCGGGGAGCTGTTTTTT.

The chain couples TRBV5-1 to TRBJ1-1; D gene unclear. Germline lookup yields CDR1 SGHRS and CDR2 YFSETQ. This CDR3 region has 14 residues. V was cut by 0 bases and J by 7 bases, with 13 bases left in between. The CDR3 DNA follows: TGCGCCAGCAGCTTGGTGTCCGGGGAGGATGAAGCTTTCTTT. It specifies CASSLVSGEDEAFF.

The V gene is TRBV7-2, the J gene TRBJ2-5, with 11 nucleotides matching TRBD1. The CDR3 runs 16 residues. Germline V gene sequence: CDR1 SGHTA, CDR2 FQGNSA. V trimming: 4 bases; J trimming: 2 bases; junction bases outside the gene matches: 6. This CDR3 reads CASSWMGQGVQETQYF. The CDR3 DNA sequence: TGTGCCAGCAGCTGGATGGGACAGGGGGTTCAAGAGACCCAGTACTTC.

The chain couples TRBV18 to TRBJ1-5, with D maybe TRBD1 (5 bases). V lost 6 bases and J lost 2, with 17 bases in between. CDR3 size: 16 residues. Germline lookup yields CDR1 KGHSH and CDR2 LQKENI. The DNA of the CDR3 is TGTGCCAGCTCTCCTTCCGGGCAGGGTGGCAATCAGCCCCAGCATTTT. Translating it yields CASSPSGQGGNQPQHF.

In DNA, the CDR3 is TGCGCCAGCAGTGAGTCATTAGCGGGAGTTGATGAGCAGTTCTTC. This encodes CASSESLAGVDEQFF. This rearrangement joins TRBV10-2 to TRBJ2-1; TRBD2 agrees at 9 bases. V shed 0 bases, J shed 8 bases, and the junction held 5 bases outside the gene matches. Germline V gene sequence: CDR1 WSHSY, CDR2 SAAADI. The CDR3 has 15 amino acids.

The chain couples TRBV25-1 to TRBJ2-5; 7 nucleotides agree with TRBD1. Trimming at V came to 7 bases and at J to 0 bases, leaving 2 bases not matched to a gene. Germline-derived CDR1 and CDR2 are MGHDK and SYGVNS. This CDR3 contains 13 residues. The CDR3 coding sequence is TGTGCCAGCAAGGGGACAGACCAAGAGACCCAGTACTTC. Protein: CASKGTDQETQYF.

The genes are TRBV4-2 and TRBJ2-7, with 14 bases that match TRBD2. The germline gives CDR1 LGHNA, CDR2 YNFKEQ. The CDR3 runs 18 residues. With V trimmed by 1 base and J by 0 bases, 5 bases remained unmatched. The CDR3 DNA reads TGTGCCAGCAGCCAAGGACTAGCGGGGGGGGTGAGCTCCTACGAGCAGTACGTC. This sequence encodes CASSQGLAGGVSSYEQYV.

J is TRBJ2-3 and V is TRBV5-5; possible D gene TRBD1, 6 bases. Trimming left V 3 bases short and J 0 bases short, with 11 bases between. CDR1 and CDR2 (germline): SGHKS, YYEKEE (reference sequence). The CDR3 sequence is 15 residues long. The CDR3 DNA sequence: TGTGCCAGCAGCTGGGGACAAGCTAGCACAGATACGCAGTATTTT. It encodes CASSWGQASTDTQYF.

The chain links TRBV28 to TRBJ1-2, with TRBD1 matching 8 bases. This CDR3 comprises 18 residues. With V trimmed by 6 bases and J by 7 bases, 22 bases remained unmatched. CDR1 MDHEN and CDR2 SYDVKM come from the germline V gene. The CDR3 spells CASSRSFRTGLIWGGYTF. The CDR3, as DNA: TGTGCCAGCAGCAGGTCCTTTCGGACAGGGCTGATCTGGGGTGGCTACACCTTC.

This clone showed up just a few times. J is TRBJ2-1 and V is TRBV5-4; 9 bases are shared with TRBD2. This CDR3 region has 17 residues. Germline V lookup: CDR1 SGHNT, CDR2 YYREEE (reference sequence). J lost 4 bases, V lost 4 bases, and 12 bases had no gene match. The CDR3 DNA is TGTGCCAGCAGCCCCAGCAGGGCTGCGGGGGGGTACAATGAGCAGTTCTTC. Translating it yields CASSPSRAAGGYNEQFF.